This is a list of T cell receptor beta chains from one sample in a study of blood T cell repertoires in COVID-19. Profiling relied on immunoSEQ multiplex PCR, and the TCRdb table lists in-frame clones only, not all of them. The sample comprises 200,000 to 300,000 clones, 84% of which are singletons, and less than 5% rests with the top ten. The sequencing input was peripheral blood. Every receptor here comes from a man in his fifties or sixties with acute or convalescent COVID-19. Each CDR3 is given with its conserved first and last residue. The order of the fields is clone size, V gene, J gene, D gene, CDR3 DNA, CDR3 protein. The D gene is left open where the match is weak. Part of the rows lack a size; the others show once, few, many or a class for expanded clones.

clone_size: few
v_call: TRBV27
j_call: TRBJ2-1
d_call: TRBD1
cdr3_nt: TGTGCCAGCAGTTCGCCGGGACAGGGGGCCGACAATGAGCAGTTCTTC
cdr3_aa: CASSSPGQGADNEQFF

clone_size: once
v_call: TRBV19
j_call: TRBJ1-1
d_call: TRBD1
cdr3_nt: TGTGCCAGTAGGGCCTCGGGACAGGGGTCGGAAGCTTTCTTT
cdr3_aa: CASRASGQGSEAFF

clone_size: NA
v_call: TRBV5-4
j_call: TRBJ2-3
d_call: NA
cdr3_nt: TGTGCCAGCAGGGCCCGGGCAGGGCTCACAGATACGCAGTATTTT
cdr3_aa: CASRARAGLTDTQYF

clone_size: few
v_call: TRBV5-4
j_call: TRBJ2-5
d_call: TRBD1
cdr3_nt: TGTGCCAGCAGCAGAACAGGGGTCCAAGAGACCCAGTACTTC
cdr3_aa: CASSRTGVQETQYF

clone_size: NA
v_call: TRBV6-6
j_call: TRBJ2-2
d_call: TRBD1
cdr3_nt: TGTGCCAGCAGACCTGGACAGGGGGCGGACACCGGGGAGCTGTTTTTT
cdr3_aa: CASRPGQGADTGELFF

clone_size: NA
v_call: TRBV12-3/TRBV12-4
j_call: TRBJ1-3
d_call: NA
cdr3_nt: TGTGCCAGCAGTTACAGTGGAAACACCATATATTTT
cdr3_aa: CASSYSGNTIYF

clone_size: NA
v_call: TRBV9
j_call: TRBJ2-7
d_call: TRBD1
cdr3_nt: TGTGCCAGCAGCGCGGGGACAGGGACCTCCTCCTACGAGCAGTACTTC
cdr3_aa: CASSAGTGTSSYEQYF

clone_size: once
v_call: TRBV5-1
j_call: TRBJ2-4
d_call: TRBD1
cdr3_nt: TGCGCCAGCAGCGCCGGACAGGGGGTAGCCAAAAACATTCAGTACTTC
cdr3_aa: CASSAGQGVAKNIQYF

clone_size: NA
v_call: TRBV4-1
j_call: TRBJ2-4
d_call: TRBD2
cdr3_nt: TGCGCCAGCAGCCAAGTGACCGGACTAGCAAAAAAGGAGAACATTCAGTACTTC
cdr3_aa: CASSQVTGLAKKENIQYF

clone_size: few
v_call: TRBV6-5
j_call: TRBJ1-6
d_call: NA
cdr3_nt: TGTGCCAGCCTCTTCGGCAGGGCCAATTCACCCCTCCACTTT
cdr3_aa: CASLFGRANSPLHF

clone_size: NA
v_call: TRBV18
j_call: TRBJ2-3
d_call: NA
cdr3_nt: TGTGCCAGCTCACCACTCCAGGGCTCCCGCACAGATACGCAGTATTTT
cdr3_aa: CASSPLQGSRTDTQYF

clone_size: NA
v_call: TRBV3-1/TRBV3-2
j_call: TRBJ1-1
d_call: NA
cdr3_nt: TGTGCCAGCAGCCCGGGGAACACTGAAGCTTTCTTT
cdr3_aa: CASSPGNTEAFF

clone_size: NA
v_call: TRBV28
j_call: TRBJ1-4
d_call: NA
cdr3_nt: TGTGCCAGCAGTTCGCAGGGCCATGAAAAACTGTTTTTT
cdr3_aa: CASSSQGHEKLFF

clone_size: NA
v_call: TRBV7-8
j_call: TRBJ2-7
d_call: NA
cdr3_nt: TGTGCCAGCAGGCTTGAGTTCGAGCAGTACTTC
cdr3_aa: CASRLEFEQYF

clone_size: NA
v_call: TRBV5-1
j_call: TRBJ2-3
d_call: TRBD2
cdr3_nt: TGCGCCAGCAGCTTTGGACTAGCTCCGGATACGCAGTATTTT
cdr3_aa: CASSFGLAPDTQYF

clone_size: NA
v_call: TRBV19
j_call: TRBJ2-7
d_call: TRBD2
cdr3_nt: TGTGCCAGTTCGCGGGGGAACTCCTACGAGCAGTACTTC
cdr3_aa: CASSRGNSYEQYF

clone_size: NA
v_call: TRBV30
j_call: TRBJ1-2
d_call: NA
cdr3_nt: TGTGCCTGGAATCACGGGGGGAGGGGAGCGGCTTACACCTTC
cdr3_aa: CAWNHGGRGAAYTF

clone_size: NA
v_call: TRBV7-9
j_call: TRBJ1-1
d_call: NA
cdr3_nt: TGTGCCAGCAGCCGCGCTGGAGTAAGTGAAGCTTTCTTT
cdr3_aa: CASSRAGVSEAFF

clone_size: NA
v_call: TRBV7-9
j_call: TRBJ1-1
d_call: NA
cdr3_nt: TGTGCCAGCAGAATCCGACAAGGGGTCGCTGAAGCTTTCTTT
cdr3_aa: CASRIRQGVAEAFF

clone_size: NA
v_call: TRBV5-4
j_call: TRBJ2-7
d_call: NA
cdr3_nt: TGTGCCAGCAGCCGGGTCGGGGACGAGCAGTACTTC
cdr3_aa: CASSRVGDEQYF

clone_size: once
v_call: TRBV27
j_call: TRBJ2-3
d_call: TRBD2
cdr3_nt: TGTGCCAGCAGTTTATGGGTAGGAGCGGGAGCAGATACGCAGTATTTT
cdr3_aa: CASSLWVGAGADTQYF

clone_size: NA
v_call: TRBV4-2
j_call: TRBJ2-3
d_call: TRBD2
cdr3_nt: TGTGCCAGCAGCCAAGTTCGAGCGGGGGGGCCCGATACGCAGTATTTT
cdr3_aa: CASSQVRAGGPDTQYF

clone_size: NA
v_call: TRBV2
j_call: TRBJ2-1
d_call: NA
cdr3_nt: TGTGCCAGCCGCAGGGAGGCGATATATGAGCAGTTCTTC
cdr3_aa: CASRREAIYEQFF

clone_size: NA
v_call: TRBV7-8
j_call: TRBJ2-3
d_call: TRBD2
cdr3_nt: TGTGCCAGCAGCTTTCGACTAGCGGGAATGATGGATACGCAGTATTTT
cdr3_aa: CASSFRLAGMMDTQYF

clone_size: NA
v_call: TRBV5-1
j_call: TRBJ2-7
d_call: TRBD2
cdr3_nt: TGCGCCAGCAGCTTGGTCGGCGGGAGTCGCTACGAGCAGTACTTC
cdr3_aa: CASSLVGGSRYEQYF

clone_size: once
v_call: TRBV19
j_call: TRBJ2-7
d_call: NA
cdr3_nt: TGTGCCAGTACCCCCCGGGAGGGGGCCACCTACGAGCAGTACTTC
cdr3_aa: CASTPREGATYEQYF